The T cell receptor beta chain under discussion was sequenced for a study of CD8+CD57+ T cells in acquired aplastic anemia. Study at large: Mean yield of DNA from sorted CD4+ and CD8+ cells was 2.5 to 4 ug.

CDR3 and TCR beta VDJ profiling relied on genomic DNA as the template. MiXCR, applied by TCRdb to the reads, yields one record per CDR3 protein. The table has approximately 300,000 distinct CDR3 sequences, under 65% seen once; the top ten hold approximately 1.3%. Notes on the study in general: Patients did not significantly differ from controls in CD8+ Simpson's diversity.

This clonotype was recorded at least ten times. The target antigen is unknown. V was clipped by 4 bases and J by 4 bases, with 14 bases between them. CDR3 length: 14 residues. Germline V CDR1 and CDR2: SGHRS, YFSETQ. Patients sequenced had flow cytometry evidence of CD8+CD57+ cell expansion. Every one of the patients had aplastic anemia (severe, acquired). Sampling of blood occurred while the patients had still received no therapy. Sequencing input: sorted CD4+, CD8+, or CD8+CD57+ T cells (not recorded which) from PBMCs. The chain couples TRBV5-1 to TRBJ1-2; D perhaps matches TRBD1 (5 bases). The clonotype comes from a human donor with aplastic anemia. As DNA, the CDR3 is TGCGCCAGCAGCGAAGCAGGGCTCGGCTATGGCTACACCTTC. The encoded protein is CASSEAGLGYGYTF.